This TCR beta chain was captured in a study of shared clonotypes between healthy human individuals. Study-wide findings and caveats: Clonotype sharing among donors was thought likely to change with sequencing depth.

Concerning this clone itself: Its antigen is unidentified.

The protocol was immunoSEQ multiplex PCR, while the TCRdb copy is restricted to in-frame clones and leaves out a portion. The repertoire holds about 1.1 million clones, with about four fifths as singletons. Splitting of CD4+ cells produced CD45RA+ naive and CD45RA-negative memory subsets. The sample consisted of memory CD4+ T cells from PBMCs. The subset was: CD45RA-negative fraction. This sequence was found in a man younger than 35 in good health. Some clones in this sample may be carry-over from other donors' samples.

The CDR3 region is CASSQDQFNQPQHF. The CDR3 nucleotides read TGCGCCAGCAGCCAAGATCAGTTTAATCAGCCCCAGCATTTT. The V and J genes are TRBV4-1 and TRBJ1-5; D unclear. This CDR3 has 14 amino acids. Trimming removed 0 bases from V and 4 bases from J, with 7 bases in between. From germline, CDR1 is MGHRA and CDR2 YSYEKL.